One and the same sample provided the 3 T cell receptor beta chains below, sequenced in a study of human T cells and chemical hapten exposure. TCRdb fed the RACE reads into MiXCR, producing one record per CDR3 protein. The data contain 96,000 or so distinct CDR3 sequences, roughly a tenth of them singletons. Time point described: patch test 2, 6 weeks after DPC sensitization. Treatment in this sample: therapeutic diphenylcyclopropenone sensitization with weekly scalp DPC. Sequencing used whole blood, obtained in connection with sensitization to the hapten diphenylcyclopropenone (DPC). The receptor set was obtained from a woman aged 40 to 50 with alopecia areata. Some clones in this sample may be carry-over from other donors' samples.

This clonotype showed up just a few times. The rearrangement links TRBV20-1 to TRBJ1-1, with D maybe TRBD1 (5 bases). The CDR3 is 14 amino acids. The germline V and J ends were trimmed by 2 bases and 4 bases, with 14 bases remaining between them. Germline-derived CDR1 and CDR2 are DFQATT and SNEGSKA (reference sequence). The CDR3 coding sequence is TGCAGTGCTAGAACGCTCCAGGGCCTCACTGAAGCTTTCTTT. It translates to CSARTLQGLTEAFF.

This chain joins TRBV27 and TRBJ1-1, with D possibly TRBD1 on 5 matching bases. CDR1 is MNHEY and CDR2 is SMNVEV in the germline V gene (reference sequence). V lost 3 bases and J 1 base, leaving 9 bases between the germline ends. The CDR3 runs 14 residues. The CDR3 loop reads CASSLPGANTEAFF. CDR3 in DNA: TGTGCCAGCAGTTTGCCCGGGGCGAACACTGAAGCTTTCTTT.

In its sample, this clonotype was seen many times. The chain recombines TRBV5-1 with TRBJ1-5; D is unclear. The CDR3 totals 13 residues. V was clipped by 4 bases and J by 4 bases, with 9 bases between them. Germline V gene data show CDR1 as SGHRS and CDR2 as YFSETQ. CDR3 protein: CASSIDQNQPQHF. In nucleotides, the CDR3 is TGCGCCAGCAGCATCGACCAGAATCAGCCCCAGCATTTT.